This T cell receptor (beta chain) was recovered during a study of Ad26.COV2.S vaccination and SARS-CoV-2 variants. Sequencing used immunoSEQ multiplex PCR; TCRdb keeps in-frame clones, though not all of them. The sample shows around 300,000 clones, approximately 86% of them seen only once. Whole-study findings and limits: People given the vaccine had a wider spike-specific TCR breadth than placebo recipients did.

About this clone itself: The antigen is not known.

The CDR3 has 13 amino acids. The V segment lost 7 bases and the J segment 6 bases; nucleotides outside the gene matches: 4. Treatment defined: 15 to 20 received Ad26.COV2.S at low or high dose, single or two shots; 5 received placebo; per-sample allocation not given. The samples were gathered on day 63 after the first injection of vaccine or placebo. The chain links TRBV12-3 or TRBV12-4 to TRBJ1-4, with TRBD1 matching over 8 bases. Source: peripheral blood, taken in a trial of Ad26.COV2.S vaccine versus placebo. The sequence came from a person aged 18-60 years who received the Ad26.COV2.S COVID-19 vaccine or a placebo. For the CDR3, the DNA is TGTGCCAGCAACCAGGGGGCTGATGAAAAACTGTTTTTT. Protein: CASNQGADEKLFF.